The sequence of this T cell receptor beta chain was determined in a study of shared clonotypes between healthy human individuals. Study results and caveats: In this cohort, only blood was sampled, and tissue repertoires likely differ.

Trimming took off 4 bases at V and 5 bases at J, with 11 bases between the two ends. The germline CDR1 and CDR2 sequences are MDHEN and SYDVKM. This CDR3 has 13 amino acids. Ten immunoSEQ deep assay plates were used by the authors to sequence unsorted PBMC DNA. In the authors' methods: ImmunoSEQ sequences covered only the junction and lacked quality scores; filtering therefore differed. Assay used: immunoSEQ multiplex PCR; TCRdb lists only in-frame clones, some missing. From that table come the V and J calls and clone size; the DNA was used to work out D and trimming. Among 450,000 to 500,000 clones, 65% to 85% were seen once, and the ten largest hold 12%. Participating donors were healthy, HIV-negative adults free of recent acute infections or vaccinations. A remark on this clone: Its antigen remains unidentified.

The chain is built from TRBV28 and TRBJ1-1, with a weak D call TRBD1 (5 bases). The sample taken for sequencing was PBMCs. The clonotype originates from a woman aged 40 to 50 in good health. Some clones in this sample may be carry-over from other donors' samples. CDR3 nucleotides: TGTGCCAGCAGTTCCGATCGGGGGACTGAAGCTTTCTTT. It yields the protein CASSSDRGTEAFF.